One and the same sample provided the 26 T cell receptor beta chains below, sequenced in a study of blood T cell repertoires in COVID-19. Clones were sequenced by immunoSEQ multiplex PCR, and TCRdb holds only the in-frame ones, with some missing. The sample carries about 170,000 clones, more than 75% recorded once. Sequencing was done on a sample of peripheral blood. The receptors were sampled from a man aged 18-30 years with active or convalescent COVID-19.

This rearrangement joins TRBV19 to TRBJ2-3; tentatively, D is TRBD2 (6 bases). The CDR3 covers 13 residues. Germline V gene lookup returns CDR1 LNHDA and CDR2 SQIVND (reference sequence). V was cut by 6 bases and J by 2 bases, with 9 bases left in between. CDR3 sequence reads: CASRRLDTDTQYF. CDR3 coding DNA: TGTGCCAGTAGGAGACTAGACACAGATACGCAGTATTTT.

This clone has just a few counts. The genes are TRBV6-2 or TRBV6-3 and TRBJ1-1, with D tentatively TRBD1 (5 bases). The CDR3 sequence is 16 residues long. Germline V lookup: CDR1 MNHEY, CDR2 SVGEGT. V was trimmed by 6 bases and J by 7 bases, leaving 24 bases between them. CDR3 in DNA: TGTGCCAGCAGCCTACCTCCCATGGACAAACAGAGTGAAGCTTTCTTT. The encoded protein is CASSLPPMDKQSEAFF.

The CDR3 DNA is TGTGCCAGCAGCTTTTCGGACACTCGAGAGCAGTACGTC. Protein sequence: CASSFSDTREQYV. V gene TRBV5-8 combines with J gene TRBJ2-7; D is possibly TRBD1 (5 bases). The CDR3 totals 13 residues. V was shortened by 2 bases and J by 7 bases, with 13 bases between the two germline ends. Germline CDR1 and CDR2: SGHTS and YDEGEE.

V is TRBV4-3 and J is TRBJ2-1, with D perhaps matching TRBD1 (6 bases). The CDR3 runs 16 residues. The V end lost 0 bases, the J end lost 7 bases, and 16 bases lay between the germline ends. Germline V gene lookup returns CDR1 LGHNA and CDR2 YSLEER. The CDR3 region is CASSQDHDRMANEQFF. The CDR3 bases are TGCGCCAGCAGCCAAGATCACGACAGGATGGCTAATGAGCAGTTCTTC.

The chain uses TRBV7-6 and TRBJ1-1, with 7 bases that match TRBD1. Germline V gene data show CDR1 as SGHVS and CDR2 as FNYEAQ. The CDR3 extends over 15 amino acids. Losses at the gene ends were 4 bases for V and 2 bases for J; bases not matched to a gene: 7. The CDR3 loop is CASSYLGTANTEAFF. Here the CDR3 DNA reads TGTGCCAGCAGCTACCTAGGGACAGCAAACACTGAAGCTTTCTTT.

The chain couples TRBV10-3 to TRBJ2-1; D is ambiguous. This CDR3 comprises 11 residues. The germline gives CDR1 ENHRY, CDR2 SYGVKD. With 5 bases removed from V and 6 bases from J, the gap between germline ends came to 5 bases. The CDR3 sequence: CAISLSNEQFF. In nucleotides, the CDR3 is TGTGCCATCAGTCTCAGCAATGAGCAGTTCTTC.

V gene TRBV7-9 combines with J gene TRBJ1-2; no clear D. Germline CDR1 and CDR2: SEHNR and FQNEAQ (reference sequence). This CDR3 spans 14 amino acids. The germline V and J ends were trimmed by 7 bases and 4 bases, with 16 bases remaining between them. The DNA of the CDR3 is TGTGCCAGCACCCAAAATGAGGAGATCTATGGCTACACCTTC. Its translation is CASTQNEEIYGYTF.

The chain couples TRBV7-9 to TRBJ2-4; 12 positions agree with TRBD1. Germline loops: CDR1 SEHNR, CDR2 FQNEAQ (reference sequence). V lost 0 bases, J lost 7 bases, and 7 bases stayed unmatched. The CDR3 is made up of 17 amino acids. CDR3: CASSLAGTGGAGNIQYF. Here the CDR3 DNA reads TGTGCCAGCAGCTTAGCCGGGACAGGGGGCGCTGGGAACATTCAGTACTTC.

The CDR3 region is CAWSVSQNYGYTF. CDR3 coding DNA: TGTGCCTGGAGTGTCTCGCAGAACTATGGCTACACCTTC. The J gene is TRBJ1-2, the V gene TRBV30; no clear D. V shed 0 bases and J shed 2 bases, with 7 bases lying between them. Germline V gene sequence: CDR1 GTSNPN, CDR2 SVGIG (reference sequence). This CDR3 spans 13 amino acids.

To note about this clone: The sample has other DNA sequences that encode this CDR3 too. The chain joins TRBV5-1 to TRBJ2-7; D call uncertain. The CDR3 is 13 amino acids. Germline values: CDR1 SGHRS, CDR2 YFSETQ. Trimming cost V 4 bases and J 0 bases, with 8 bases left between them. DNA of the CDR3: TGCGCCAGCAGCCCTACGGGCTCCTACGAGCAGTACGTC. Amino acid sequence: CASSPTGSYEQYV.

The V gene is TRBV3-1 (or the pseudogene TRBV3-2), the J gene TRBJ2-2, with D uncertain. Looked up from germline, CDR1 is LGHDT and CDR2 is YNNKEL (reference sequence). The CDR3 is made up of 14 amino acids. V lost 0 bases to trimming and J lost 5 bases, with 7 bases between them. The CDR3 loop is CASSQERRTGELFF. The CDR3 nucleotides are TGTGCCAGCAGCCAAGAGAGGAGAACCGGGGAGCTGTTTTTT.

The V and J genes are TRBV12-5 and TRBJ2-7; 8 nucleotides align to TRBD1. Germline values: CDR1 LGHNT, CDR2 FRNRAP. The CDR3 covers 12 residues. CDR3 DNA: TGTGCTAGTGGTCTCCTCCGGGACAGGTGGTTTGTC. As protein: CASGLLRDRWFV.

The chain has TRBV5-1 and TRBJ2-3; TRBD1 is a possible D gene (5 bases). Germline CDR1 and CDR2: SGHRS and YFSETQ. CDR3 size: 15 residues. With 0 bases removed from V and 0 bases from J, the gap between germline ends came to 8 bases. The chain's CDR3 is CASSLAQGSTDTQYF. The CDR3 DNA follows: TGCGCCAGCAGCTTGGCCCAGGGTAGCACAGATACGCAGTATTTT.

V usage is TRBV7-9 and J usage is TRBJ1-6; TRBD1 aligns across 9 bases. This CDR3 is 12 amino acids long. Trimming at V came to 7 bases and at J to 12 bases, leaving 4 bases not matched to a gene. The germline CDR1 and CDR2 sequences are SEHNR and FQNEAQ (reference sequence). CDR3 DNA sequence: TGTGCCAGCATGACAGGGGGGTTACCCCTCCACTTT. Translated, it gives CASMTGGLPLHF.

This chain joins TRBV11-2 and TRBJ1-1; D call uncertain. The V end lost 3 bases, the J end lost 4 bases, and 9 bases lay between the germline ends. CDR3 length equals 13 residues. Per germline, CDR1 SGHAT and CDR2 FQNNGV. Here the CDR3 reads CASSFPAATEAFF. CDR3 sequence (DNA): TGTGCCAGCAGCTTTCCCGCGGCCACTGAAGCTTTCTTT.

This chain joins TRBV6-6 and TRBJ2-5, with TRBD1 matching over 10 bases. The J segment lost 5 bases and the V segment lost 0 bases, leaving 3 bases of the junction unmatched. Germline V gives CDR1 MNHNY, CDR2 SVGAGI (reference sequence). This CDR3 is 15 amino acids long. Here the CDR3 reads CASSYSDRGRETQYF. DNA for the CDR3: TGTGCCAGCAGTTACTCCGACAGGGGGCGGGAGACCCAGTACTTC.

V is TRBV2 and J is TRBJ2-3, with unresolved D. The CDR3 is made up of 13 amino acids. The germline V gene has CDR1 SNHLY and CDR2 FYNNEI. Trimming took off 2 bases at V and 7 bases at J, with 10 bases between the two ends. The CDR3 here is CASSELAQNTQYF. The CDR3 nucleotides are TGTGCCAGCAGTGAATTGGCACAGAATACGCAGTATTTT.

The chain has TRBV3-1 (or the pseudogene TRBV3-2) and TRBJ2-1; D may be TRBD2 (5 bases). The CDR3 runs to 13 residues. The germline V gene has CDR1 LGHDT and CDR2 YNNKEL (reference sequence). Trimming removed 4 bases at V and 6 bases at J, with 10 bases between. This CDR3 is CASSPTRTNEQFF. The CDR3 nucleotides read TGTGCCAGCAGCCCCACTAGAACCAATGAGCAGTTCTTC.

The CDR3 sequence is CASSPLPGQAHEGPMKETQYF. As DNA, the CDR3 is TGTGCCAGCAGCCCCCTCCCGGGACAGGCCCATGAGGGACCAATGAAAGAGACCCAGTACTTC. This chain connects TRBV4-2 to TRBJ2-5; 8 bases agree with TRBD1. The CDR3 runs 21 residues. The V segment lost 4 bases and the J segment 3 bases; nucleotides outside the gene matches: 25. From germline, CDR1 is LGHNA and CDR2 YNFKEQ.

The count of this clone is one. V gene TRBV6-5 combines with J gene TRBJ2-1; 11 nucleotides agree with TRBD1. The CDR3 covers 14 residues. Germline CDR1 reads MNHEY; CDR2 reads SVGAGI. The V gene end was trimmed by 7 bases and the J gene end by 9 bases; junction bases not matched to a gene: 8. This CDR3 reads CASTEPGTGGEQFF. CDR3 DNA: TGTGCCAGCACCGAACCCGGGACAGGGGGTGAGCAGTTCTTC.

The rearrangement uses TRBV24-1 and TRBJ2-1; TRBD1 agrees at 10 bases. CDR1 and CDR2 (germline): KGHDR, SFDVKD. The CDR3 consists of 17 residues. The ends lost 3 bases at V and 1 base at J; junction bases unmatched: 5. For the CDR3, the DNA is TGTGCCACCAGTGATCCCCGGGACAGGGGTTCCTACAATGAGCAGTTCTTC. Translation: CATSDPRDRGSYNEQFF.

This clone was seen a few times. V and J are TRBV10-3 and TRBJ1-1; D call uncertain. The CDR3 spans 16 residues. The V end was cut by 8 bases, the J end by 0 bases, with 19 bases between. Germline CDR1 and CDR2: ENHRY and SYGVKD. The CDR3 nucleotides are TGTGCCATCTCTTCGGGGAGGAACCTTATGAACACTGAAGCTTTCTTT. Translation: CAISSGRNLMNTEAFF.

This CDR3 is CASSFLTGRGSYYEQYV. In DNA form, the CDR3 reads TGTGCCAGCAGCTTCTTGACAGGGAGAGGTTCTTACTACGAGCAGTACGTC. The chain is built from TRBV11-2 and TRBJ2-7; 7 positions agree with TRBD1. The V and J ends lost 3 bases and 3 bases, in that order; junction bases with no gene match: 14. CDR1 is SGHAT and CDR2 is FQNNGV in the germline V gene. The CDR3 extends over 17 amino acids.

This clone showed up just a few times. CDR3 region: CASSLRAAYGYTF. The CDR3, as DNA: TGTGCCAGCAGCTTAAGGGCAGCCTATGGCTACACCTTC. This sequence joins TRBV7-3 and TRBJ1-2; no reliable D call. This CDR3 contains 13 residues. Germline V gene sequence: CDR1 SGHTA, CDR2 FQGTGA. V was pared by 1 base and J by 4 bases, with 7 bases between.

The chain has TRBV15 and TRBJ2-1, with 12 bases identical to TRBD2. Unmatched junction bases numbered 8, after V lost 0 bases and J lost 8 bases. Germline assignment: CDR1 LNHNV and CDR2 YYDKDF (reference sequence). This CDR3 has 17 residues. This chain's CDR3 is CATSRDPTSGSFDEQFF. Here the CDR3 DNA reads TGTGCCACCAGCAGAGATCCGACTAGCGGGAGTTTCGATGAGCAGTTCTTC.

The V and J genes are TRBV6-5 and TRBJ1-5; D is unclear. The germline V gene has CDR1 MNHEY and CDR2 SVGAGI. Trimming shortened V by 6 bases and J by 4 bases, and 4 bases separated the two germline ends. The CDR3 length is 11 residues. The CDR3 protein is CASRENQPQHF. In DNA, the CDR3 is TGTGCCAGCAGAGAGAATCAGCCCCAGCATTTT.